This is a list of T cell receptor beta chains from one sample in a study of cytomegalovirus exposure and HLA in healthy donors. Sequenced by immunoSEQ multiplex PCR; TCRdb stores in-frame clones only, minus some. The sample carries over 90,000 clones, about 77% recorded once. The specimen sequenced was PBMCs. All receptors come from a woman younger than 35 in good health and CMV-seropositive. CDR3s include the opening cysteine and the closing phenylalanine or tryptophan. The order of the fields is V gene, D gene, clone size, J gene, CDR3 DNA, CDR3 protein. D genes are given only for firm matches. Some rows mark clone size as missing; the rest say once, few, many or name a class of expanded clone.

>TRBV20-1|NA|NA|TRBJ2-1
TGCAGTGCTCTACGGAATGAGCAGTTCTTC
CSALRNEQFF
>TRBV5-6|TRBD1|NA|TRBJ2-7
TGTGCCAGCAGCTTGGCCCCTGGACAGGGACTCTACGAGCAGTACTTC
CASSLAPGQGLYEQYF
>TRBV7-7|NA|NA|TRBJ2-5
TGTGCTAGCAGCGACAACCTTGAGACCCAGTACTTC
CASSDNLETQYF
>TRBV6-5|NA|NA|TRBJ1-5
TGTGCCAGCAGCCCCACCCGAAGCCAGCCCCAGCATTTT
CASSPTRSQPQHF
>TRBV19|TRBD1|NA|TRBJ1-1
TGTGCCAGTAGTATACCTCCAGCGAGACAGGGCCGGTATTGGGGGGTTGGCACTGAAGCTTTCTTT
CASSIPPARQGRYWGVGTEAFF
>TRBV29-1|NA|NA|TRBJ1-1
TGCAGCGTTGGGCTTGGGGGGGTACGGAACACTGAAGCTTTCTTT
CSVGLGGVRNTEAFF
>TRBV6-5|TRBD2|NA|TRBJ2-5
TGTGCCAGCAGCGGGGGAGCTAGCGGCAAAACCCAGTACTTC
CASSGGASGKTQYF
>TRBV25-1|NA|NA|TRBJ2-1
TGTGCCAGCCGGGAGAGCTCCTACAATGAGCAGTTCTTC
CASRESSYNEQFF
>TRBV4-1|TRBD2|NA|TRBJ2-3
TGCGCCAGCAGCCTGTTCACTAGCGGGGGGCCGATAGAGCAGTATTTT
CASSLFTSGGPIEQYF
>TRBV11-2|NA|NA|TRBJ1-1
TGTGCCAGCAGCTTAACCCAGTACACTGAAGCTTTCTTT
CASSLTQYTEAFF
>TRBV2|NA|few|TRBJ1-6
TGTGCCAGCATCCGACAGTTTAATTCACCCCTCCACTTT
CASIRQFNSPLHF
>TRBV4-1|NA|NA|TRBJ1-5
TGCGCCAGCAGCCTAATGCTCGGGTGGAATCAGCCCCAGCATTTT
CASSLMLGWNQPQHF
>TRBV10-3|TRBD2|few|TRBJ2-3
TGTGCCATCGGGACTAGCGGGGGGGTCAGCAATACGCAGTATTTT
CAIGTSGGVSNTQYF
>TRBV11-2|TRBD2|few|TRBJ2-7
TGTGCCAGCAGCCCAATTAAGCGGGAGGGCCGCTACGAGCAGTACTTC
CASSPIKREGRYEQYF
>TRBV6-1|TRBD1|few|TRBJ2-3
TGTGCCACCCACCGGGACAGGGTGGCAGATACGCAGTATTTT
CATHRDRVADTQYF
>TRBV7-3|NA|NA|TRBJ1-1
TGTGCCAGCAGCTTAACAAGGGGGAGGGCGACTGAAGCTTTCTTT
CASSLTRGRATEAFF
>TRBV30|NA|NA|TRBJ1-2
TGTGCCTGGAACAGAGCCTATGGCTACACCTTC
CAWNRAYGYTF
>TRBV4-2|TRBD2|once|TRBJ2-1
TGTGCCAGCAGTCAGGTGGGCGGGAGTTTCAATGAGCAGTTCTTC
CASSQVGGSFNEQFF
>TRBV10-3|TRBD2|NA|TRBJ2-1
TGTGCCATCAGTGCCGTAGCGGGAGGGCAAGATGAGCAGTTCTTC
CAISAVAGGQDEQFF
>TRBV6-5|NA|NA|TRBJ1-1
TGTGCCAGCAACTATTACAGGGCAACTCCCCCTGAAGCTTTCTTT
CASNYYRATPPEAFF
>TRBV5-6|TRBD1|NA|TRBJ1-4
TGTGCCAGCGGGACAGGGGGCGAATTAAAACTGTTTTTT
CASGTGGELKLFF
>TRBV27|TRBD1|NA|TRBJ1-1
TGTGCCAGCAGTCAACAGGGGGGCATTAGAGCTTTCTTT
CASSQQGGIRAFF
>TRBV9|NA|few|TRBJ1-1
TGTGCCAGCACAAGGGGGTGGGGCACTGAAGCTTTCTTT
CASTRGWGTEAFF
>TRBV4-2|TRBD1|NA|TRBJ1-2
TGTGCCAGCAGCCCCGGACAGGGTGCTTCGGGCTACACCTTC
CASSPGQGASGYTF
>TRBV4-2|TRBD2|NA|TRBJ2-1
TGTGCCAGCAGCCAAGGCCAGCGGGAGGGGAATGAGCAGTTCTTC
CASSQGQREGNEQFF
>TRBV7-9|NA|NA|TRBJ2-7
TGTGCCAGCGAGGTCGGGGTCGGGTACGAGCAGTACTTC
CASEVGVGYEQYF
>TRBV4-3|NA|NA|TRBJ2-7
TGCGCCAGCAGCCAGAGCCCCACAGGGAAGAAGGGCTACGAGCAGTACTTC
CASSQSPTGKKGYEQYF
>TRBV7-9|NA|NA|TRBJ2-3
TGTGCCAGCAGCTTTCAGAATACGCAGTATTTT
CASSFQNTQYF
>TRBV19|TRBD1|NA|TRBJ1-2
TGTGCCAGTAGTAGACTTGTACCGACAGGGAGCTATGGCTACACCTTC
CASSRLVPTGSYGYTF